These 14 T cell receptor beta chains share one sample of origin, sequenced in a study of response to subunit inactivated influenza vaccine. TCRdb re-called the RT-PCR reads with MiXCR, one entry per CDR3 protein. The data hold hundreds of thousands of distinct CDR3 sequences, with approximately 14% observed a single time. Sequenced here: PBMCs from blood, sampled 11 to 12 days after vaccination. The source is a man aged 45 to 65 who received an inactivated influenza vaccine.

This clonotype appeared a few times. V gene TRBV15 combines with J gene TRBJ1-5, with 9 nucleotides matching TRBD1. Germline V gene sequence: CDR1 LNHNV, CDR2 YYDKDF (reference sequence). After removal of 5 bases from V and 3 bases from J, the junction contained 5 bases not matched to a gene. The CDR3 consists of 15 residues. The CDR3, as DNA: TGTGCCACCAGCCAAGGGACAGGGTACAATCAGCCCCAGCATTTT. This translates into CATSQGTGYNQPQHF.

This clonotype was detected many times. The V and J genes are TRBV25-1 and TRBJ1-6; D gene unclear. This CDR3 spans 16 amino acids. V lost 3 bases and J lost 7, with 16 bases in between. Germline V gene lookup returns CDR1 MGHDK and CDR2 SYGVNS. The CDR3 nucleotides read TGTGCCAGCAGTGATCTTCGCGGACTGCGGAATTCACCCCTCCACTTT. Protein: CASSDLRGLRNSPLHF.

This clonotype was counted a few times. The rearrangement uses TRBV5-1 and TRBJ2-5, with 8 bases aligning to TRBD2. Germline loops: CDR1 SGHRS, CDR2 YFSETQ. Losses at the gene ends were 0 bases for V and 0 bases for J; bases not matched to a gene: 4. The CDR3 has 16 amino acids. For the CDR3, the DNA is TGCGCCAGCAGCTTGGGAAGCGGGAGAAACCAAGAGACCCAGTACTTC. Its translation is CASSLGSGRNQETQYF.

This sequence joins TRBV29-1 and TRBJ2-3; TRBD2 aligns across 7 bases. Germline V gene data show CDR1 as SQVTM and CDR2 as ANQGSEA. Trimming cost V 8 bases and J 6 bases; bases outside gene matches: 17. This CDR3 has 15 amino acids. CDR3 in DNA: TGCAGCATCTGGGTGGAGGCGGGAGCATCTGATACGCAGTATTTT. Translating it yields CSIWVEAGASDTQYF.

This clonotype was detected only a few times. The chain combines TRBV15 with TRBJ2-1, with 8 nucleotides matching TRBD2. Germline assignment: CDR1 LNHNV and CDR2 YYDKDF (reference sequence). Losses at the gene ends were 0 bases for V and 8 bases for J; bases not matched to a gene: 6. CDR3 length: 15 amino acids. Written as DNA, the CDR3 is TGTGCCACCAGCAGAGAAGGGGCGGGAGGATATGAGCAGTTCTTC. Translated: CATSREGAGGYEQFF. The full variable domain, its missing parts supplied by reference TRBV15 and TRBJ2-1, is DAMVIQNPRYQVTQFGKPVTLSCSQTLNHNVMYWYQQKSSQAPKLLFHYYDKDFNNEADTPDNFQSRRPNTSFCFLDIRSPGLGDTAMYLCATSREGAGGYEQFFGPGTRLTVL.

This clonotype was counted a few times. The chain is built from TRBV7-2 and TRBJ1-5; no reliable D call. V shed 5 bases and J shed 5 bases, with 10 bases lying between them. There are 13 residues in the CDR3. Germline assignment: CDR1 SGHTA and CDR2 FQGNSA. The chain's CDR3 is CASSLNTDQPQHF. The CDR3 DNA reads as TGTGCCAGCAGCCTCAACACCGATCAGCCCCAGCATTTT.

This clonotype turned up a few times. The chain has TRBV20-1 and TRBJ1-1; tentative D call: TRBD1 (6 bases). Trimming shortened V by 3 bases and J by 1 base, and 9 bases separated the two germline ends. The CDR3 runs to 13 residues. In germline, CDR1 is DFQATT, CDR2 SNEGSKA (reference sequence). Written as DNA, the CDR3 is TGCAGTGCTAGGAAACAGGGGAACACTGAAGCTTTCTTT. Translated, it gives CSARKQGNTEAFF.

This clonotype showed up just a few times. The chain combines TRBV5-5 with TRBJ1-5; 8 nucleotides line up with TRBD1. Germline CDR1 and CDR2: SGHKS and YYEKEE (reference sequence). With 4 bases clipped from V and 7 bases from J, the junction kept 10 bases outside the gene matches. This CDR3 comprises 15 residues. CDR3 sequence: CASSTGQGKGQPQHF. In DNA, the CDR3 is TGTGCCAGCAGCACCGGACAGGGTAAAGGACAGCCCCAGCATTTT.

The chain employs TRBV5-1 and TRBJ2-5; the match to TRBD2 covers 9 bases. Trimming cost V 0 bases and J 5 bases; bases outside gene matches: 5. Per germline, CDR1 SGHRS and CDR2 YFSETQ. CDR3 length: 15 residues. The CDR3 nucleotides are TGCGCCAGCAGCTTGGATAGCGGGAGCGGGGAGACCCAGTACTTC. This encodes CASSLDSGSGETQYF.

The V gene is TRBV20-1, the J gene TRBJ2-5, with D possibly TRBD2 on 5 matching bases. Germline V lookup: CDR1 DFQATT, CDR2 SNEGSKA (reference sequence). Trimming removed 0 bases from V and 1 base from J, with 12 bases in between. This CDR3 has 15 residues. In DNA, the CDR3 is TGCAGTGCTAGAGAAAACCGGGGTCGCCAAGAGACCCAGTACTTC. The encoded protein is CSARENRGRQETQYF.

The chain couples TRBV5-1 to TRBJ2-2; 11 nucleotides agree with TRBD2. Germline CDR1 reads SGHRS; CDR2 reads YFSETQ. There are 19 residues in the CDR3. V gave up 2 bases and J gave up 3 bases; unmatched junction bases: 12. This CDR3 reads CASSFRPRTSGRDTGELFF. As DNA, the CDR3 is TGCGCCAGCAGCTTTCGTCCCCGAACTAGCGGGAGAGACACCGGGGAGCTGTTTTTT.

This clonotype was counted only a few times. The chain joins TRBV5-1 to TRBJ2-3; 7 bases are a match to TRBD2. Germline CDR1 SGHRS, CDR2 YFSETQ. J gave up 5 bases and V 1 base, and 10 bases lay outside the gene matches. This CDR3 is 16 amino acids long. CDR3 protein: CASSLSSGFPGDTQYF. The CDR3 bases are TGCGCCAGCAGCTTGTCTAGCGGATTCCCAGGAGATACGCAGTATTTT.

J is TRBJ2-3 and V is TRBV20-1; 8 bases match TRBD2. The CDR3 extends over 16 amino acids. Trimming at V came to 5 bases and at J to 2 bases, leaving 12 bases not matched to a gene. Germline V gene sequence: CDR1 DFQATT, CDR2 SNEGSKA (reference sequence). The CDR3 here is CSAQSQLAEYTDTQYF. The CDR3 region has the DNA TGCAGTGCTCAAAGCCAACTAGCGGAATACACAGATACGCAGTATTTT.

V and J are TRBV7-2 and TRBJ1-1; perhaps TRBD1 as D (5 bases). This CDR3 has 14 residues. Trimming pared 5 bases from V and 1 base from J, leaving 11 bases between. Germline V CDR1 and CDR2: SGHTA, FQGNSA. The CDR3 protein is CASSPPGRNTEAFF. The DNA of the CDR3 is TGTGCCAGCAGCCCCCCGGGACGGAACACTGAAGCTTTCTTT.